The 30 T cell receptor beta chains in this list originate from one sample, sequenced in a study of control samples from healthy donors and cancer patients. The protocol was immunoSEQ multiplex PCR, while the TCRdb copy is restricted to in-frame clones and leaves out a portion. The profile covers more than 95,000 clones, with about 93% appearing a single time and roughly 2.5% taken by the ten largest. Sequencing was performed on blood. Every receptor here comes from a man aged 25 to 45 in good health.

The CDR3 DNA reads TGTGCCAGCAGCTTCCAGGGGTTGGAAGAGACCCAGTACTTC. Translating it yields CASSFQGLEETQYF. The genes are TRBV7-9 and TRBJ2-5, with D possibly matching TRBD1 (6 bases). This CDR3 contains 14 residues. Germline CDR1 reads SEHNR; CDR2 reads FQNEAQ (reference sequence). The V end was cut by 3 bases, the J end by 3 bases, with 11 bases between.

This clone was observed a single time. The gene calls are TRBV7-2 and TRBJ1-1, with 9 nucleotides matching TRBD1. Trimming removed 5 bases from V and 8 bases from J; junction bases left unmatched: 12. This CDR3 contains 15 residues. CDR1 is SGHTA, CDR2 FQGNSA, per germline. CDR3 nucleotides: TGTGCCAGCAGCCGGGGGACAGGGACGGGCAAAGAAGCTTTCTTT. It translates to CASSRGTGTGKEAFF.

The rearrangement joins TRBV6-5 to TRBJ1-5; no clear D gene. Germline V gives CDR1 MNHEY, CDR2 SVGAGI. Trimming shortened V by 6 bases and J by 4 bases, and 10 bases separated the two germline ends. There are 13 residues in the CDR3. CDR3 in amino acids: CASSPNTNQPQHF. The CDR3, as DNA: TGTGCCAGCAGCCCCAATACAAATCAGCCCCAGCATTTT.

The chain carries TRBV15 and TRBJ2-2; D not certain. Germline lookup yields CDR1 LNHNV and CDR2 YYDKDF (reference sequence). V dropped 4 bases and J dropped 5 bases, with 5 bases sitting between them. There are 12 residues in the CDR3. CDR3 bases: TGTGCCACCAGCACCTTGACCGGGGAGCTGTTTTTT. Its translation: CATSTLTGELFF.

The chain is built from TRBV2 and TRBJ1-1, with TRBD1 identical over 7 bases. Germline CDR1 and CDR2: SNHLY and FYNNEI. With 6 bases clipped from V and 7 bases from J, the junction kept 5 bases outside the gene matches. The CDR3 has 12 amino acids. CDR3 region: CASSTGVSEAFF. CDR3 nucleotide sequence: TGTGCCAGCAGCACAGGGGTTAGTGAAGCTTTCTTT.

The chain links TRBV6-7 to TRBJ1-4; D not resolved. TRBV6-7 is identified as an open reading frame with a role that is uncertain. V gave up 7 bases and J gave up 8 bases, with 17 bases separating them. The CDR3 spans 14 residues. The CDR3 DNA sequence: TGTGCCAGCATCCCGATCACGGATGGGGAAAAACTGTTTTTT. Protein: CASIPITDGEKLFF.

V and J are TRBV6-5 and TRBJ2-2; maybe TRBD1 (5 bases). Between the trimmed V and J ends, which lost 10 bases and 5 bases, there was a span of 17 bases. This CDR3 has 14 amino acids. Germline lookup yields CDR1 MNHEY and CDR2 SVGAGI. The CDR3 DNA sequence: TGTGCCACCTCCCGGGTCAAGGGGACCGGGGAGCTGTTTTTT. The encoded protein is CATSRVKGTGELFF.

V and J are TRBV19 and TRBJ1-1; D not resolved. V was clipped by 5 bases and J by 5 bases, with 12 bases between them. CDR1 is LNHDA, CDR2 SQIVND, per germline (reference sequence). The CDR3 totals 13 residues. DNA of the CDR3: TGTGCCAGTAGTGCCACGGCTGGGACTGAAGCTTTCTTT. Its translation: CASSATAGTEAFF.

The count of this clone is one. The chain employs TRBV5-6 and TRBJ1-1; D not resolved. Trimming shortened V by 0 bases and J by 5 bases, and 8 bases separated the two germline ends. The CDR3 length is 13 residues. Germline V gene lookup returns CDR1 SGHDT and CDR2 YYEEEE. Here the CDR3 reads CASSLGVGTEAFF. CDR3 nucleotides: TGTGCCAGCAGCTTGGGGGTTGGGACTGAAGCTTTCTTT. The whole variable domain, remainder taken from reference TRBV5-6 and TRBJ1-1, is DAGVTQSPTHLIKTRGQQVTLRCSPKSGHDTVSWYQQALGQGPQFIFQYYEEEERQRGNFPDRFSGHQFPNYSSELNVNALLLGDSALYLCASSLGVGTEAFFGQGTRLTVV.

The J gene is TRBJ1-2, the V gene TRBV6-1, with D perhaps matching TRBD1 (5 bases). Germline CDR1 and CDR2: MNHNS and SASEGT. V shed 1 base and J shed 7 bases, with 7 bases lying between them. The CDR3 runs 12 residues. DNA for the CDR3: TGTGCCAGCAGTGAAGTTACAGGTGGCTACACCTTC. Translated, it gives CASSEVTGGYTF.

This chain uses TRBV4-1 with TRBJ2-3; 9 bases align to TRBD2. Germline V CDR1 and CDR2: MGHRA, YSYEKL. With 2 bases clipped from V and 1 base from J, the junction kept 4 bases outside the gene matches. The CDR3 has 16 amino acids. CDR3 DNA: TGCGCCAGCAGCCAACCCCCTAGCGGGGGCACAGATACGCAGTATTTT. It codes for CASSQPPSGGTDTQYF.

V usage is TRBV7-9 and J usage is TRBJ1-2; TRBD1 matches at 7 bases. CDR1 is SEHNR, CDR2 FQNEAQ, per germline (reference sequence). Unmatched junction bases numbered 10, after V lost 5 bases and J lost 4 bases. The CDR3 has 15 amino acids. In DNA form, the CDR3 reads TGTGCCAGCAGCGACGACAGGGTCTCCATCTATGGCTACACCTTC. This codes for CASSDDRVSIYGYTF. Complete variable domain (other parts from reference TRBV7-9 and TRBJ1-2): DTGVSQNPRHKITKRGQNVTFRCDPISEHNRLYWYRQTLGQGPEFLTYFQNEAQLEKSRLLSDRFSAERPKGSFSTLEIQRTEQGDSAMYLCASSDDRVSIYGYTFGSGTRLTVV.

The rearrangement uses TRBV24-1 and TRBJ1-1; D unclear. CDR1 is KGHDR, CDR2 SFDVKD, per germline. The V end was cut by 7 bases, the J end by 8 bases, with 10 bases between. This CDR3 has 11 amino acids. CDR3 bases: TGTGCCACCAGCACGGGGAGAGAAGCTTTCTTT. Encoded protein: CATSTGREAFF.

The chain employs TRBV24-1 and TRBJ2-1, with 9 bases lining up with TRBD1. The CDR3 has 15 residues. CDR1 KGHDR and CDR2 SFDVKD come from the germline V gene. V lost 5 bases and J lost 5; bases outside the gene matches: 6. CDR3 bases: TGTGCCACCAGTGGAAGGGGACAGGGTCACAATGAGCAGTTCTTC. Protein sequence: CATSGRGQGHNEQFF.

V gene TRBV28 combines with J gene TRBJ2-7; D assignment may be TRBD1 or TRBD2 (5 bases each). Trimming shortened V by 3 bases and J by 3 bases, and 12 bases separated the two germline ends. The CDR3 has 14 residues. CDR1 MDHEN and CDR2 SYDVKM come from the germline V gene. CDR3 residues: CASSFQGPLYEQYF. The CDR3 DNA follows: TGTGCCAGCAGTTTCCAGGGACCACTCTACGAGCAGTACTTC.

The chain couples TRBV9 to TRBJ2-5; 9 positions agree with TRBD2. The V segment lost 0 bases and the J segment 5 bases; nucleotides outside the gene matches: 8. The CDR3 spans 16 residues. The germline V gene encodes CDR1 SGDLS and CDR2 YYNGEE. The CDR3 loop reads CASSVAPSGVQETQYF. CDR3 nucleotides: TGTGCCAGCAGCGTAGCTCCTAGCGGGGTACAGGAGACCCAGTACTTC.

The chain uses TRBV30 and TRBJ1-2; 11 nucleotides match TRBD1. The CDR3 loop spans 15 amino acids. The V segment lost 5 bases and the J segment 2 bases; nucleotides outside the gene matches: 7. Germline assignment: CDR1 GTSNPN and CDR2 SVGIG (reference sequence). The CDR3 DNA is TGTGCCTGGCTGGGACAGGGGGGAATGAACTATGGCTACACCTTC. It codes for CAWLGQGGMNYGYTF.

The rearrangement uses TRBV11-2 and TRBJ2-7; 8 positions agree with TRBD1. The CDR3 is made up of 13 amino acids. J lost 6 bases, V lost 1 base, and 2 bases had no gene match. The germline CDR1 and CDR2 sequences are SGHAT and FQNNGV. CDR3 protein: CASSLGGTGEQYV. DNA of the CDR3: TGTGCCAGCAGCTTAGGAGGGACAGGCGAGCAGTACGTC.

The chain has TRBV6-5 and TRBJ1-1; possibly TRBD1 for D (5 bases). The CDR3 loop spans 14 amino acids. In germline, CDR1 is MNHEY, CDR2 SVGAGI. Trimming removed 4 bases at V and 5 bases at J, with 14 bases between. CDR3 region: CASSLGLSGTEAFF. CDR3 sequence (DNA): TGTGCCAGCAGTTTGGGGCTTAGTGGGACTGAAGCTTTCTTT.

V is TRBV4-1 and J is TRBJ2-2; 7 bases map to TRBD1. The CDR3 runs 16 residues. V lost 4 bases and J lost 0; bases outside the gene matches: 5. The V gene's germline CDR1 is MGHRA and CDR2 YSYEKL. The CDR3: CASSRSGQSNTGELFF. The CDR3 bases are TGCGCCAGCAGCCGATCGGGACAGTCGAACACCGGGGAGCTGTTTTTT.

This clone has just one count. V usage is TRBV4-2 and J usage is TRBJ1-4; D uncertain. This CDR3 is 15 amino acids long. Germline loops: CDR1 LGHNA, CDR2 YNFKEQ. V was trimmed by 1 base and J by 4 bases, leaving 10 bases between them. CDR3: CASSQGEQSNEKLFF. The CDR3 bases are TGTGCCAGCAGCCAAGGCGAACAGAGTAATGAAAAACTGTTTTTT.

V gene TRBV5-4 combines with J gene TRBJ1-2; unclear D gene. This CDR3 region has 11 residues. Germline CDR1 and CDR2: SGHNT and YYREEE (reference sequence). V gave up 4 bases and J gave up 6 bases, with 7 bases separating them. In DNA form, the CDR3 reads TGTGCCAGCAGCCATTCAAATGGCTACACCTTC. Its protein is CASSHSNGYTF.

The chain recombines TRBV28 with TRBJ2-3; D is perhaps TRBD1 (5 bases). The CDR3 consists of 15 residues. V was shortened by 3 bases and J by 2 bases, with 12 bases between the two germline ends. CDR1 and CDR2 (germline): MDHEN, SYDVKM. CDR3 sequence reads: CASSFLTDNTDTQYF. In DNA, the CDR3 is TGTGCCAGCAGTTTTCTGACGGACAACACAGATACGCAGTATTTT.

The rearrangement joins TRBV2 to TRBJ2-7; maybe TRBD2 (6 bases). The germline gives CDR1 SNHLY, CDR2 FYNNEI. The CDR3 spans 10 residues. CDR3 amino acids: CSVGGYEQYV. Written as DNA, the CDR3 is TGTTCGGTGGGGGGCTACGAGCAGTACGTC.

The chain uses TRBV6-2 or TRBV6-3 and TRBJ1-5, with D unclear. This CDR3 comprises 13 residues. CDR1 is MNHEY and CDR2 is SVGEGT in the germline V gene. Trimming shortened V by 6 bases and J by 0 bases, and 6 bases separated the two germline ends. The CDR3 bases are TGTGCCAGCAGCTATTATAGCAATCAGCCCCAGCATTTT. Translated, it gives CASSYYSNQPQHF.

This clone has a handful of counts. This chain links TRBV5-4 with TRBJ1-4, with D possibly TRBD1 on 5 matching bases. CDR1 and CDR2 from the germline V gene are SGHNT and YYREEE (reference sequence). V lost 4 bases and J 8 bases, leaving 9 bases between the germline ends. The CDR3 has 12 residues. The CDR3 nucleotides are TGTGCCAGCAGCCGGGACGGCGAAAAACTGTTTTTT. This gives the protein CASSRDGEKLFF.

This clone was seen just once. One junction end does not reproduce the germline sequence, and a read error may be involved. This sample also contains other DNA sequences that code for the same CDR3. The rearrangement joins TRBV28 to TRBJ1-5; D call uncertain. CDR3 length: 16 residues. The germline V gene encodes CDR1 MDHEN and CDR2 SYDVKM. Here the CDR3 DNA reads TGTGCCAGCAGTTTTACCCAGTTCTTTAGCAATCAGCCCCAACATTTT. Amino acid sequence: CASSFTQFFSNQPQHF. Full variable domain (rest looked up from reference TRBV28 and TRBJ1-5): DVKVTQSSRYLVKRTGEKVFLECVQDMDHENMFWYRQDPGLGLRLIYFSYDVKMKEKGDIPEGYSVSREKKERFSLILESASTNQTSMYLCASSFTQFFSNQPQHFGDGTRLSIL.

This chain connects TRBV11-2 to TRBJ1-1; D possibly corresponds to TRBD1 (6 bases). The CDR3 spans 15 residues. CDR1 is SGHAT and CDR2 is FQNNGV in the germline V gene. V lost 6 bases to trimming and J lost 4 bases, with 18 bases between them. The CDR3 DNA is TGTGCCAGCAGTCTTACGTCGGGGGCCCCCACTGAAGCTTTCTTT. Protein sequence: CASSLTSGAPTEAFF.

This clone has more than one count but fewer than ten. This sequence joins TRBV28 and TRBJ1-2; D not resolved. CDR1 and CDR2 from the germline V gene are MDHEN and SYDVKM. The CDR3 runs to 11 residues. V was pared by 8 bases and J by 4 bases, with 8 bases between. The CDR3 coding sequence is TGTGCCAGCTTGCGGGGCTATGGCTACACCTTC. Encoded protein: CASLRGYGYTF.

V and J are TRBV11-2 and TRBJ2-5; maybe TRBD2 (6 bases). The CDR3 has 16 amino acids. From germline, CDR1 is SGHAT and CDR2 FQNNGV. The V end lost 0 bases, the J end lost 4 bases, and 15 bases lay between the germline ends. The CDR3 loop is CASSLDEGTPVETQYF. The DNA for the CDR3 is TGTGCCAGCAGCTTAGATGAGGGGACTCCCGTAGAGACCCAGTACTTC.